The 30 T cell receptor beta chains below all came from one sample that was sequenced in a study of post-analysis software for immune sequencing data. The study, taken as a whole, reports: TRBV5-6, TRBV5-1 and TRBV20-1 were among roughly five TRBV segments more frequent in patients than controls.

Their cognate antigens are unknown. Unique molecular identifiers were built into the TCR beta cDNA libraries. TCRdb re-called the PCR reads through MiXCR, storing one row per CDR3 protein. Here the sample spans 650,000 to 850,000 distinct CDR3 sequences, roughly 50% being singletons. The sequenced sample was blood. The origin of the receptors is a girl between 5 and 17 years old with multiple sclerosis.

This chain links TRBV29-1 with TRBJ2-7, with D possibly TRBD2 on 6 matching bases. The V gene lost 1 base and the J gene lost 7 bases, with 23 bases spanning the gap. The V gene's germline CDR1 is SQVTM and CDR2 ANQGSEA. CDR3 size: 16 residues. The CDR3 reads CSVEARGGSGLSEQYF. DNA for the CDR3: TGCAGCGTTGAAGCCCGCGGAGGGAGCGGTTTGAGTGAGCAGTACTTC.

CDR3 sequence (DNA): TGTGCCAGCAGTTTATGGACTAGCGTGAGTCCCGAGCAGTACTTC. Translated: CASSLWTSVSPEQYF. J is TRBJ2-5 and V is TRBV28; 8 positions match TRBD2. The tail of the sequence fits TRBJ2-7 better, so the J call may be wrong. The CDR3 totals 15 residues. Germline V gene sequence: CDR1 MDHEN, CDR2 SYDVKM.

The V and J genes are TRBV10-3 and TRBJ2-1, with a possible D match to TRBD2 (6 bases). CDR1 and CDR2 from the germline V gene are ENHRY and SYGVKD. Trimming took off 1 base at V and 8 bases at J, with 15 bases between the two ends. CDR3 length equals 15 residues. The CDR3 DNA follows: TGTGCCATCAGTGAGTTACAGAGCGGGCGGGATGAGCAGTTCTTC. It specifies CAISELQSGRDEQFF.

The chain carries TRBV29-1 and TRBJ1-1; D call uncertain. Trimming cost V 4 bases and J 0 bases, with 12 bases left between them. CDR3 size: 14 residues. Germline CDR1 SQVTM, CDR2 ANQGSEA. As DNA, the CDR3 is TGCAGCGTTGCGGGGAGGGTCCTGAACACTGAAGCTTTCTTT. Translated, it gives CSVAGRVLNTEAFF.

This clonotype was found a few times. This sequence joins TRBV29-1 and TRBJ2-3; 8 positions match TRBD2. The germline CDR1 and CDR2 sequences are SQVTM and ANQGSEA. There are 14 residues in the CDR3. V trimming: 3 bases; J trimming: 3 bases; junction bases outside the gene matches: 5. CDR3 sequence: CSVERTSRTDTQYF. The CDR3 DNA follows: TGCAGCGTTGAGAGGACTAGCAGAACAGATACGCAGTATTTT.

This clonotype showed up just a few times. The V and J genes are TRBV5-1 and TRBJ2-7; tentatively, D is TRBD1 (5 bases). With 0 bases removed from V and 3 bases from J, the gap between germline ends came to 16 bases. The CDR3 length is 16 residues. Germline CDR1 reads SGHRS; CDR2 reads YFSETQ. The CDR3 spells CASSLETGYRNYEQYF. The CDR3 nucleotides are TGCGCCAGCAGCTTGGAAACAGGTTATCGAAACTACGAGCAGTACTTC.

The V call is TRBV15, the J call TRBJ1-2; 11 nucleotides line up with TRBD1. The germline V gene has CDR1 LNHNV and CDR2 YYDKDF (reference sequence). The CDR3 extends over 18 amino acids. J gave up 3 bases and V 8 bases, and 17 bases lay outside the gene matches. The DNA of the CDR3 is TGTGCCACCGGACCTACGGGACAGGGGGAAGGACAGGACTATGGCTACACCTTC. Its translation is CATGPTGQGEGQDYGYTF.

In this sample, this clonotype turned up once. CDR3 sequence (DNA): TGTGCCAGCTCGGGGACTAACCCTTCTGGGGCCAACGTCCTGACTTTC. Its translation: CASSGTNPSGANVLTF. This chain links TRBV25-1 with TRBJ2-6, with 7 bases matching TRBD2. The CDR3 consists of 16 residues. Trimming at V came to 8 bases and at J to 1 base, leaving 8 bases not matched to a gene. Per the germline V gene, CDR1 is MGHDK and CDR2 is SYGVNS.

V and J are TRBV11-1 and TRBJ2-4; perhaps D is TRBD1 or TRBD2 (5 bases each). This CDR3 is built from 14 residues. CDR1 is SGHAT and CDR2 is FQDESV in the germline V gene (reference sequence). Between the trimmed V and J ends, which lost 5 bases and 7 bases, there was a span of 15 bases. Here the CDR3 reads CASSHSGGRNIQYF. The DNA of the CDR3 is TGTGCCAGCAGCCATAGTGGGGGTAGGAACATTCAGTACTTC.

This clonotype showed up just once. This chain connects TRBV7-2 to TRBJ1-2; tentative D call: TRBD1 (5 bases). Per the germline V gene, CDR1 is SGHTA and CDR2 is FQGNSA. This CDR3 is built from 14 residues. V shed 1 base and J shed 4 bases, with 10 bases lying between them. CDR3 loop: CASSLGGAGYGYTF. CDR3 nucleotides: TGTGCCAGCAGCTTAGGGGGCGCGGGCTATGGCTACACCTTC.

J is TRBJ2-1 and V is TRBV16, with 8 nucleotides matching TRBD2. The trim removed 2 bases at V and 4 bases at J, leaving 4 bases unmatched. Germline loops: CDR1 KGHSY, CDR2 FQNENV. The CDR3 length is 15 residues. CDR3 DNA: TGTGCCAGCAGCCAAAACCGGGAGGGGTACAATGAGCAGTTCTTC. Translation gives CASSQNREGYNEQFF.

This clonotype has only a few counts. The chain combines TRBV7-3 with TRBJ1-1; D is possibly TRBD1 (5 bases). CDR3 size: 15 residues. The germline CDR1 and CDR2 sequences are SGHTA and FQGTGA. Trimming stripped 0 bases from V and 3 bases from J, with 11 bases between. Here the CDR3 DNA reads TGTGCCAGCAGCTTAACCGAGGGGCCCGACACTGAAGCTTTCTTT. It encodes CASSLTEGPDTEAFF. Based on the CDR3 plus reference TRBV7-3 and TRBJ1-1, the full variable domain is GAGVSQTPSNKVTEKGKYVELRCDPISGHTALYWYRQSLGQGPEFLIYFQGTGAADDSGLPNDRFFAVRPEGSVSTLKIQRTERGDSAVYLCASSLTEGPDTEAFFGQGTRLTVV.

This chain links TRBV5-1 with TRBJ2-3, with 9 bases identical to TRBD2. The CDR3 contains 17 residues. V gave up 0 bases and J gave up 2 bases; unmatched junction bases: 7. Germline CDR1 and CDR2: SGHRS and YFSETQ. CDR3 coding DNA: TGCGCCAGCAGCTTGGTTCTAGCGGGGCCCCCCACAGATACGCAGTATTTT. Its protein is CASSLVLAGPPTDTQYF. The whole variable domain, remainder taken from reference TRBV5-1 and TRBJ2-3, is KAGVTQTPRYLIKTRGQQVTLSCSPISGHRSVSWYQQTPGQGLQFLFEYFSETQRNKGNFPGRFSGRQFSNSRSEMNVSTLELGDSALYLCASSLVLAGPPTDTQYFGPGTRLTVL.

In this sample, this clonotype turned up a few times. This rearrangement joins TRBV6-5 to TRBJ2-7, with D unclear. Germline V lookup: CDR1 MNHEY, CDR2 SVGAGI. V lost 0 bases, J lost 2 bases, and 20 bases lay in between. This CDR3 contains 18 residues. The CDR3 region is CASSYSPPGLGSPYEQYF. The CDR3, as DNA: TGTGCCAGCAGTTACTCACCCCCTGGTTTGGGCAGCCCCTACGAGCAGTACTTC.

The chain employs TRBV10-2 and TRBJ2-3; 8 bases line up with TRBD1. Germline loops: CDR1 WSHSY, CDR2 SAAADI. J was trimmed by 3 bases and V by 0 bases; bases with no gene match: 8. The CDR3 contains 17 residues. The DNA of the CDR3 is TGCGCCAGCAGTGAGTCCAGACAGGGGTTGCGGACAGATACGCAGTATTTT. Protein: CASSESRQGLRTDTQYF.

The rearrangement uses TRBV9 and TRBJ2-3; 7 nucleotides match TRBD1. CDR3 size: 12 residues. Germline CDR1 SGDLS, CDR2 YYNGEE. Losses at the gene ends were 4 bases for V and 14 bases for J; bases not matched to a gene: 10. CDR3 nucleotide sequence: TGTGCCAGCAGCCCGCTCCAGGGGGAGCTGTATTTT. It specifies CASSPLQGELYF.

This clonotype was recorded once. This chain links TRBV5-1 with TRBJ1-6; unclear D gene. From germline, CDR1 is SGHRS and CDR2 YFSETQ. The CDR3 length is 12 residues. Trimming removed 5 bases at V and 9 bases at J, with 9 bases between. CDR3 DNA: TGCGCCAGCAGTGGGGAGGGTTCACCCCTCCACTTT. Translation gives CASSGEGSPLHF.

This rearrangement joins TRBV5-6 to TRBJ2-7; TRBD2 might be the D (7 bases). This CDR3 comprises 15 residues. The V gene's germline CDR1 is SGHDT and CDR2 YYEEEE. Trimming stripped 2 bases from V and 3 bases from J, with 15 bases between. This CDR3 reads CASSFRGAKGYEQYF. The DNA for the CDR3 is TGTGCCAGCAGCTTTCGGGGGGCGAAGGGCTACGAGCAGTACTTC. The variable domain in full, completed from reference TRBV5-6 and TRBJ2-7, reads DAGVTQSPTHLIKTRGQQVTLRCSPKSGHDTVSWYQQALGQGPQFIFQYYEEEERQRGNFPDRFSGHQFPNYSSELNVNALLLGDSALYLCASSFRGAKGYEQYFGPGTRLTVT.

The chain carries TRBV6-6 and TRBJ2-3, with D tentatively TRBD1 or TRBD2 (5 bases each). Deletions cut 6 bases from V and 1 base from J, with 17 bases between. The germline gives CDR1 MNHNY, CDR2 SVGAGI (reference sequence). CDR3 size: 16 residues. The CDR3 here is CASSTIGAQGTDTQYF. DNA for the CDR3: TGTGCCAGCAGCACAATCGGGGCGCAGGGCACAGATACGCAGTATTTT.

The CDR3 coding sequence is TGCAGTGCTAGAGATTCCACTGGAAACACCATATATTTT. Its translation: CSARDSTGNTIYF. The chain employs TRBV20-1 and TRBJ1-3; D gene unclear. The CDR3 has 13 amino acids. Trimming pared 0 bases from V and 2 bases from J, leaving 5 bases between. Looked up from germline, CDR1 is DFQATT and CDR2 is SNEGSKA (reference sequence).

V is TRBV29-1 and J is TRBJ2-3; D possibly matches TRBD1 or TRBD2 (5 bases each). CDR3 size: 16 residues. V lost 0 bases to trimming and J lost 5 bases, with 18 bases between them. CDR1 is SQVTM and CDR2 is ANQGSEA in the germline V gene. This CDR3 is CSVEDYRAGTEDTQYF. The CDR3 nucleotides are TGCAGCGTTGAAGATTACCGCGCAGGGACGGAAGATACGCAGTATTTT.

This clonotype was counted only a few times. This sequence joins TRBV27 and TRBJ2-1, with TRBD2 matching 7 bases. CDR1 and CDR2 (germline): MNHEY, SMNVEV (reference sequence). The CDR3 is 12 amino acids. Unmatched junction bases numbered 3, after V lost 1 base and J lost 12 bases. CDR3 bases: TGTGCCAGCAGTTTATTGGGGGGGGGGCAGTTCTTC. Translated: CASSLLGGGQFF.

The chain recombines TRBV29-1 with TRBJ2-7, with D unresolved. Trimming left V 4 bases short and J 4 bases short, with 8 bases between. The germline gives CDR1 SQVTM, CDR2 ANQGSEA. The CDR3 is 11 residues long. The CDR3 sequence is CSVVNGYEQYF. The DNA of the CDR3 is TGCAGCGTTGTGAATGGATACGAGCAGTACTTC.

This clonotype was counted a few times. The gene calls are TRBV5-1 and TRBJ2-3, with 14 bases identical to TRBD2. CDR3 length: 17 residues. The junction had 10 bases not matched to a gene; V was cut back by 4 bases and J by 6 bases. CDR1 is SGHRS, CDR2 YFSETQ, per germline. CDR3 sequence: CASSLWTSGGMLDTQYF. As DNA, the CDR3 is TGCGCCAGCAGCCTCTGGACTAGCGGGGGGATGTTGGATACGCAGTATTTT.

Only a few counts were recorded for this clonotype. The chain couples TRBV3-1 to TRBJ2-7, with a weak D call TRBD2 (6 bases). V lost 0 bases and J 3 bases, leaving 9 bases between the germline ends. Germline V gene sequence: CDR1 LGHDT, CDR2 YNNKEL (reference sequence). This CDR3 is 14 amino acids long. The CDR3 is CASSQEAGIYEQYF. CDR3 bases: TGTGCCAGCAGCCAAGAGGCGGGGATCTACGAGCAGTACTTC.

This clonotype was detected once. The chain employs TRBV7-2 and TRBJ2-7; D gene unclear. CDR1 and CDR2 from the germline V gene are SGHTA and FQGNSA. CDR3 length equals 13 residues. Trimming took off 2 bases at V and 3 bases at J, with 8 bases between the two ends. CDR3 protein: CASSLIESYEQYF. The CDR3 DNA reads TGTGCCAGCAGCTTAATAGAAAGCTACGAGCAGTACTTC. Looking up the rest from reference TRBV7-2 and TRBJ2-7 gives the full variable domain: GAGVSQSPSNKVTEKGKDVELRCDPISGHTALYWYRQSLGQGLEFLIYFQGNSAPDKSGLPSDRFSAERTGGSVSTLTIQRTQQEDSAVYLCASSLIESYEQYFGPGTRLTVT.

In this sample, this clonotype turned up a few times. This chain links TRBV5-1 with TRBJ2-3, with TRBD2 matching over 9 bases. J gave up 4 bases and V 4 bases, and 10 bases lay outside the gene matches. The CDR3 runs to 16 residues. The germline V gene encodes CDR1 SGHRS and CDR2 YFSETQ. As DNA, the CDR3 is TGCGCCAGCAGCCGCGGTGGGCTAGCGGGGTCAGATACGCAGTATTTT. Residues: CASSRGGLAGSDTQYF.

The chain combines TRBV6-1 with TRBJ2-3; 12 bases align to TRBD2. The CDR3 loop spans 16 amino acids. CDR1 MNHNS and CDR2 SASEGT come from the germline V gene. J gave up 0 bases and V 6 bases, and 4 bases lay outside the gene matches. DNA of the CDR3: TGTGCCAGCAGGGAGACTAGCGGGAGTAGCACAGATACGCAGTATTTT. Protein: CASRETSGSSTDTQYF.

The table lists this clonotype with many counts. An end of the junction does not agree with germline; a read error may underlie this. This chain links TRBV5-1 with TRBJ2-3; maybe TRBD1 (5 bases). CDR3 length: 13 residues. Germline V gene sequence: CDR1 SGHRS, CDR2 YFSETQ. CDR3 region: CASSLGLTDTQYF. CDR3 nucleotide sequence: TGTGCCAGCAGCTTGGGGCTCACAGATACGCAGTATTTT.

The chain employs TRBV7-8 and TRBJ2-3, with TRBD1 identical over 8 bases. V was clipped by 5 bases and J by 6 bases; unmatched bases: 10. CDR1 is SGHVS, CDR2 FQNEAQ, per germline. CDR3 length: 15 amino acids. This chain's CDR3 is CASSLPGRGRDTQYF. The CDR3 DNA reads TGTGCCAGCAGCCTCCCCGGCAGGGGGCGGGATACGCAGTATTTT.